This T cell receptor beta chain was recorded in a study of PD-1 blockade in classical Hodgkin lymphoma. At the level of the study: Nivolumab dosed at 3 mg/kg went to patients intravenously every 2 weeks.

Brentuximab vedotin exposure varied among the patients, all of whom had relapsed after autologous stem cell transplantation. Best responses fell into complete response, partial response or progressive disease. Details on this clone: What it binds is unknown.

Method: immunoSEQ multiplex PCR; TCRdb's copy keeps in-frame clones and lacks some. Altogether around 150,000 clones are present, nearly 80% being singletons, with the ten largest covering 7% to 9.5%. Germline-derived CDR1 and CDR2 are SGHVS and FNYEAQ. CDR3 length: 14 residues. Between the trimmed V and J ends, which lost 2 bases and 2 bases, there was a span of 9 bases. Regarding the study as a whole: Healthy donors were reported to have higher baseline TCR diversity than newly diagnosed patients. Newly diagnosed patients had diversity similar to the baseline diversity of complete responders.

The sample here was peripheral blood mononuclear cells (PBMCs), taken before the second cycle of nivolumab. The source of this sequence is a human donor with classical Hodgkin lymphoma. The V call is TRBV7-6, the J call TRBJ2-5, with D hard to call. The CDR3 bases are TGTGCCAGCAGCTTATTCGGAGAACAAGAGACCCAGTACTTC. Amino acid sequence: CASSLFGEQETQYF.